The clone carrying this T cell receptor beta chain showed up just a few times. Its matching antigen is unknown. At the Johns Hopkins FTIC core, DNA taken from cultured CD4+ T cells was sequenced by way of the Oncomine TCR Beta short-read assay. TCRdb reprocessed the PCR reads via MiXCR and lists one record per CDR3 protein. The profile covers about 5,500 distinct CDR3 sequences, with 39% appearing a single time and approximately 40% taken by the ten largest. This entry belongs to a study of vaccination and CD4 T cells after COVID-19. Study information: Across the group, participants received two doses of either BNT162b2 or mRNA-1273 vaccine. Overlapping spike pools from SARS-CoV-2 and HCoV-NL63, HCoV-OC43 and HCoV-229E served as culture stimuli.

Treatment given: approximately 9-day PBMC culture with coronavirus spike peptide pools or control peptides (ViraFEST assay). Samples of CD4+ T cells were obtained from the unexposed donor before the COVID-19 pandemic (2011-2018). Sequenced material: CD4+ T cells from blood, cultured in vitro. The origin of this receptor is a human donor in good health.

The CDR3 is CAWSLGGTEAFF. The CDR3, as DNA: TGTGCCTGGTCCCTAGGGGGGACTGAAGCTTTCTTT. This sequence joins TRBV30 and TRBJ1-1; TRBD1 might be the D (6 bases). The length of the CDR3 is 12 residues. The germline CDR1 and CDR2 sequences are GTSNPN and SVGIG (reference sequence). Trimming took 5 bases from V and 5 from J, leaving 12 bases between them.